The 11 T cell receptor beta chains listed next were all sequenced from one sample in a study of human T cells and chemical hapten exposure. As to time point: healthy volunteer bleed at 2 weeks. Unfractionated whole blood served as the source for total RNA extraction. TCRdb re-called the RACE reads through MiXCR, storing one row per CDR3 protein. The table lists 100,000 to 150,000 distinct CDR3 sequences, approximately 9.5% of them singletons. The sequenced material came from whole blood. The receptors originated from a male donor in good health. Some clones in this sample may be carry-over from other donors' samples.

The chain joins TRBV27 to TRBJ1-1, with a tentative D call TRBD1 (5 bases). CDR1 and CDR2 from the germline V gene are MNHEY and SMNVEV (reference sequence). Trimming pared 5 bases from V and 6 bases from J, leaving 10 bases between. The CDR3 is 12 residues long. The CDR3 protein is CASSRGGAEAFF. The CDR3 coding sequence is TGTGCCAGCAGTCGGGGGGGAGCTGAAGCTTTCTTT.

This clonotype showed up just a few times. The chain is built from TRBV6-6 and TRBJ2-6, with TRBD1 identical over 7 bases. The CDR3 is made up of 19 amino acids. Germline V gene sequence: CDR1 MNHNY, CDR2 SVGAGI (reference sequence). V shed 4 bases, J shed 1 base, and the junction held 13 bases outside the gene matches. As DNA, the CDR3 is TGTGCCAGCAGTTTCAGGGGGAGCCGGGTGGGTTCTGGGGCCAACGTCCTGACTTTC. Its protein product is CASSFRGSRVGSGANVLTF.

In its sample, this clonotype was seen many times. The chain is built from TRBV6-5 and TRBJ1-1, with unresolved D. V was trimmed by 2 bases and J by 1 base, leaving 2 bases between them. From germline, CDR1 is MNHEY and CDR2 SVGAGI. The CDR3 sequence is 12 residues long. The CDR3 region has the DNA TGTGCCAGCAGTTACCGGAACACTGAAGCTTTCTTT. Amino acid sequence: CASSYRNTEAFF.

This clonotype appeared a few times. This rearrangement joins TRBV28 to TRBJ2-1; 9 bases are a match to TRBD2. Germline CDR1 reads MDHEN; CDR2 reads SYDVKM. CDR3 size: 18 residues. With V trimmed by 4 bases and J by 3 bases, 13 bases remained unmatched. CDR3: CASSSLFPWREGYNEQFF. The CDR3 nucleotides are TGTGCCAGCAGTTCGCTTTTCCCCTGGCGGGAGGGCTACAATGAGCAGTTCTTC.

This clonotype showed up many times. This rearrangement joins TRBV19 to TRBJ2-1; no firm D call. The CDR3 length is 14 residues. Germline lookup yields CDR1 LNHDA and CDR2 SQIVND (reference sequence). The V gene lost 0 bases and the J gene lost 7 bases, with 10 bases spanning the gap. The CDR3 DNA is TGTGCCAGTAGTATAGACCTCCTGGATAATGAGCAGTTCTTC. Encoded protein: CASSIDLLDNEQFF.

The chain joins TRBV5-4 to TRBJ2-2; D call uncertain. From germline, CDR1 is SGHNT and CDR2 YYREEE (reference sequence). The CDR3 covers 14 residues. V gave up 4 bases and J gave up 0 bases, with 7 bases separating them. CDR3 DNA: TGTGCCAGCAGCCCCGTCTCGAACACCGGGGAGCTGTTTTTT. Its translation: CASSPVSNTGELFF.

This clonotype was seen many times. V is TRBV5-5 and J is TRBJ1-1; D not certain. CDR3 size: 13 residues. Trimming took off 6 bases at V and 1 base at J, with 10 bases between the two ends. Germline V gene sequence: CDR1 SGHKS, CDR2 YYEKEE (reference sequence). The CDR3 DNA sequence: TGTGCCAGCAATGGACCGACGAACACTGAAGCTTTCTTT. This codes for CASNGPTNTEAFF.

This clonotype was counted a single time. For the CDR3, the DNA is TGTGCCAGCAGTCCGGCGGCAGGGGATTCACCCCTCCACTTT. The encoded protein is CASSPAAGDSPLHF. The chain combines TRBV7-9 with TRBJ1-6; D might be TRBD1 (6 bases). CDR3 length: 14 residues. Germline V gene sequence: CDR1 SEHNR, CDR2 FQNEAQ (reference sequence). The V gene lost 6 bases and the J gene lost 8 bases, with 14 bases spanning the gap.

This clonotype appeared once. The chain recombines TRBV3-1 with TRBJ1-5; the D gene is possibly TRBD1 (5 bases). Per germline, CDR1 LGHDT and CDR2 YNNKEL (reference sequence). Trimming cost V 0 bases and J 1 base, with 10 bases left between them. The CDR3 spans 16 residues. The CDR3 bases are TGTGCCAGCAGCCAAGATCAGGGCACGAGCAATCAGCCCCAGCATTTT. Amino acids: CASSQDQGTSNQPQHF.

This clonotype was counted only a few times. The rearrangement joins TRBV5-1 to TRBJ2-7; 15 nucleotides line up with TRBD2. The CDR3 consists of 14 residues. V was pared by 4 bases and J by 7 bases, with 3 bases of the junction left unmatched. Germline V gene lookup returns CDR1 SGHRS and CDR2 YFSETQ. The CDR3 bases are TGCGCCAGCAGCCCTGGGACTAGCGGGGGGGAGCAGTACTTC. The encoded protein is CASSPGTSGGEQYF.

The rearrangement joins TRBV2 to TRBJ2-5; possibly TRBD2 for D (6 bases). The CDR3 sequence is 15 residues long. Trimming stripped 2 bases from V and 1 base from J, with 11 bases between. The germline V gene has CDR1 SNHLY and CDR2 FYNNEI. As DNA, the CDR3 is TGTGCCAGCAGTGAAAGGCGGGGATCCCAAGAGACCCAGTACTTC. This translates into CASSERRGSQETQYF.